The 28 T cell receptor beta chains below come from one sample, sequenced in a study of blood T cell repertoires in COVID-19. Profiled with immunoSEQ multiplex PCR; TCRdb holds only in-frame clones, not every one. The data hold 77,000 or so clones, with roughly 70% observed a single time. Sequenced: peripheral blood. Receptors originate from a human donor with acute or convalescent COVID-19. The donor label of this sample is uncertain.

The chain recombines TRBV2 with TRBJ2-1; 9 bases line up with TRBD1. The CDR3 consists of 14 residues. Germline lookup yields CDR1 SNHLY and CDR2 FYNNEI. Trimming at V came to 7 bases and at J to 7 bases, leaving 8 bases not matched to a gene. CDR3: CASMGTGWGNEQFF. Here the CDR3 DNA reads TGTGCCAGCATGGGGACAGGGTGGGGAAATGAGCAGTTCTTC.

The chain combines TRBV5-1 with TRBJ2-1; TRBD1 matches at 7 bases. CDR1 is SGHRS, CDR2 YFSETQ, per germline. The CDR3 sequence is 16 residues long. J gave up 0 bases and V 4 bases, and 7 bases lay outside the gene matches. CDR3 residues: CASSAMTGSSYNEQFF. In DNA, the CDR3 is TGCGCCAGCAGCGCTATGACAGGGAGCTCCTACAATGAGCAGTTCTTC. Full variable domain (missing parts from reference TRBV5-1 and TRBJ2-1): KAGVTQTPRYLIKTRGQQVTLSCSPISGHRSVSWYQQTPGQGLQFLFEYFSETQRNKGNFPGRFSGRQFSNSRSEMNVSTLELGDSALYLCASSAMTGSSYNEQFFGPGTRLTVL.

The genes are TRBV5-6 and TRBJ1-2; D unresolved. V lost 1 base and J lost 4, with 14 bases in between. Per the germline V gene, CDR1 is SGHDT and CDR2 is YYEEEE. CDR3 length equals 15 residues. The CDR3 bases are TGTGCCAGCAGCTTGAGTGTCATTCATAGCTATGGCTACACCTTC. Its protein is CASSLSVIHSYGYTF.

V and J are TRBV13 and TRBJ2-7; 7 nucleotides align to TRBD2. CDR3 length: 15 amino acids. CDR1 and CDR2 (germline): PRHDT, FYEKMQ (reference sequence). Trimming at V came to 2 bases and at J to 1 base, leaving 5 bases not matched to a gene. The CDR3 sequence: CASSLTLAASYEQYF. CDR3 in DNA: TGTGCCAGCAGCTTAACGCTAGCGGCGTCCTACGAGCAGTACTTC.

The V gene is TRBV5-4, the J gene TRBJ2-5; the match to TRBD2 covers 9 bases. V lost 4 bases, J lost 5 bases, and 6 bases stayed unmatched. CDR1 SGHNT and CDR2 YYREEE come from the germline V gene (reference sequence). The CDR3 has 14 amino acids. The DNA for the CDR3 is TGTGCCAGCAGCACCGGGGCGGGGGGGGAGACCCAGTACTTC. Amino acids: CASSTGAGGETQYF.

The genes are TRBV28 and TRBJ1-2; no firm D call. The germline V gene has CDR1 MDHEN and CDR2 SYDVKM. This CDR3 has 13 amino acids. V dropped 7 bases and J dropped 3 bases, with 12 bases sitting between them. This CDR3 is CASNYAGYYGYTF. CDR3 coding DNA: TGTGCCAGCAACTACGCGGGATACTATGGCTACACCTTC.

CDR3 sequence reads: CASSPLENQPQHF. Here the CDR3 DNA reads TGTGCCAGCAGTCCTTTGGAGAATCAGCCCCAGCATTTT. The chain links TRBV12-3 or TRBV12-4 to TRBJ1-5; D is undetermined. V was trimmed by 5 bases and J by 4 bases, leaving 9 bases between them. The CDR3 is made up of 13 amino acids.

The chain links TRBV6-1 to TRBJ2-1; 8 bases fit TRBD1. Germline V gene sequence: CDR1 MNHNS, CDR2 SASEGT. The V and J ends lost 0 bases and 4 bases, in that order; junction bases with no gene match: 5. This CDR3 contains 16 residues. Written as DNA, the CDR3 is TGTGCCAGCAGTGAAGCATTGGGACAGGTATACAATGAGCAGTTCTTC. Translated: CASSEALGQVYNEQFF.

The rearrangement uses TRBV19 and TRBJ1-5; 12 bases agree with TRBD1. V trimming: 8 bases; J trimming: 1 base; junction bases outside the gene matches: 6. The CDR3 has 16 amino acids. The germline V gene encodes CDR1 LNHDA and CDR2 SQIVND (reference sequence). CDR3 loop: CASGGQGANSNQPQHF. The CDR3 bases are TGTGCCAGTGGGGGACAGGGGGCGAACAGCAATCAGCCCCAGCATTTT.

The rearrangement links TRBV10-3 to TRBJ2-2; a weak D match, TRBD1 (6 bases). Germline CDR1 ENHRY, CDR2 SYGVKD. The CDR3 length is 12 residues. Trimming cost V 7 bases and J 4 bases, with 7 bases left between them. This CDR3 is CAIMDSTGELFF. Here the CDR3 DNA reads TGTGCCATCATGGACAGCACCGGGGAGCTGTTTTTT.

This clone appeared once. The junction and the germline gene differ at one end; a read error may be behind it. This chain uses TRBV2 with TRBJ1-3; no reliable D call. CDR1 and CDR2 from the germline V gene are SNHLY and FYNNEI. This CDR3 is 15 amino acids long. The CDR3: CASSESQVPGNTVYF. The CDR3 DNA reads as TGTGCCAGCAGTGAAAGTCAGGTACCTGGAAACACCGTATATTTT.

The chain links TRBV2 to TRBJ1-5; no clear D. The CDR3 covers 14 residues. V dropped 3 bases and J dropped 3 bases, with 9 bases sitting between them. The germline V gene has CDR1 SNHLY and CDR2 FYNNEI. CDR3 sequence reads: CASSDSGSNQPQHF. CDR3 sequence (DNA): TGTGCCAGCAGTGACTCGGGGTCCAATCAGCCCCAGCATTTT.

The chain recombines TRBV10-3 with TRBJ2-7; 10 bases match TRBD2. The CDR3 totals 16 residues. The V segment lost 6 bases and the J segment 6 bases; nucleotides outside the gene matches: 14. The germline V gene has CDR1 ENHRY and CDR2 SYGVKD. In DNA, the CDR3 is TGTGCCATCAGGGGGGCTGGGACTAGCGTCCGGGGCGAGCAGTACTTC. It specifies CAIRGAGTSVRGEQYF.

V gene TRBV6-2 or TRBV6-3 combines with J gene TRBJ2-7; TRBD2 matches at 9 bases. The germline CDR1 and CDR2 sequences are MNHEY and SVGEGT. V shed 6 bases, J shed 3 bases, and the junction held 6 bases outside the gene matches. The CDR3 is 14 amino acids. CDR3 residues: CASSIAGVSYEQYF. CDR3 nucleotide sequence: TGTGCCAGCAGCATAGCGGGAGTAAGCTACGAGCAGTACTTC.

The table lists this clone with a few counts. The rearrangement links TRBV5-4 to TRBJ2-7; 9 nucleotides align to TRBD2. The CDR3 is made up of 13 amino acids. V lost 5 bases to trimming and J lost 5 bases; unmatched junction nucleotides: 5. The V gene's germline CDR1 is SGHNT and CDR2 YYREEE (reference sequence). Here the CDR3 reads CASRRASGNEQYF. Written as DNA, the CDR3 is TGTGCCAGCAGGCGGGCTAGCGGGAACGAGCAGTACTTC.

The genes are TRBV5-4 and TRBJ2-2; the match to TRBD1 covers 7 bases. The CDR3 has 15 residues. Trimming cost V 4 bases and J 4 bases; bases outside gene matches: 7. Germline CDR1 SGHNT, CDR2 YYREEE (reference sequence). The DNA for the CDR3 is TGTGCCAGCAGCCTAGACAGGGTTTCCACCGGGGAGCTGTTTTTT. Amino acids: CASSLDRVSTGELFF.

The CDR3 nucleotides read TGTGCCAGTAGCCTACCCGGCGGAGGAAACACCATATATTTT. It specifies CASSLPGGGNTIYF. The V gene is TRBV19, the J gene TRBJ1-3; D gene unclear. V was clipped by 6 bases and J by 4 bases, with 13 bases between them. There are 14 residues in the CDR3. From germline, CDR1 is LNHDA and CDR2 SQIVND (reference sequence).

This chain connects TRBV5-5 to TRBJ1-1; 8 nucleotides agree with TRBD1. This CDR3 is 16 amino acids long. Germline CDR1 and CDR2: SGHKS and YYEKEE (reference sequence). The V gene end was trimmed by 0 bases and the J gene end by 1 base; junction bases not matched to a gene: 5. The CDR3 is CASSLAGQGANTEAFF. Written as DNA, the CDR3 is TGTGCCAGCAGCTTGGCCGGTCAGGGGGCGAACACTGAAGCTTTCTTT.

This chain joins TRBV3-1 (or the pseudogene TRBV3-2) and TRBJ2-5, with no clear D. CDR3 length: 15 residues. Germline CDR1 is LGHDT and CDR2 is YNNKEL (reference sequence). V gave up 1 base and J gave up 3 bases, with 12 bases separating them. The chain's CDR3 is CASSQGVAEEETQYF. The CDR3 coding sequence is TGTGCCAGCAGCCAAGGGGTGGCGGAAGAAGAGACCCAGTACTTC.

This clone showed up just once. CDR3 amino acids: CAITESRDQPQHF. The CDR3 region has the DNA TGTGCCATCACTGAAAGTCGGGATCAGCCCCAGCATTTT. The rearrangement links TRBV10-3 to TRBJ1-5; no clear D gene. CDR3 length equals 13 residues. Trimming took 7 bases from V and 5 from J, leaving 12 bases between them. Germline CDR1 ENHRY, CDR2 SYGVKD.

The rearrangement joins TRBV10-3 to TRBJ2-7; TRBD1 matches at 8 bases. The CDR3 has 16 amino acids. Germline lookup yields CDR1 ENHRY and CDR2 SYGVKD. V lost 2 bases to trimming and J lost 2 bases; unmatched junction nucleotides: 8. CDR3 residues: CAISERNAGQAYEQYF. The DNA for the CDR3 is TGTGCCATCAGTGAGCGAAATGCGGGACAGGCCTACGAGCAGTACTTC.

This clone was counted a few times. The chain is built from TRBV7-2 and TRBJ2-1, with unresolved D. The CDR3 extends over 13 amino acids. CDR1 SGHTA and CDR2 FQGNSA come from the germline V gene. Trimming removed 3 bases from V and 3 bases from J, with 6 bases in between. CDR3 DNA: TGTGCCAGCAGCTTCCAGGTCTACAATGAGCAGTTCTTC. It is translated as CASSFQVYNEQFF.

CDR3 bases: TGCGCCAGCAGCCTCTTAGACACCGGGGAGCTGTTTTTT. Encoded protein: CASSLLDTGELFF. The V call is TRBV4-1, the J call TRBJ2-2; D gene unclear. The CDR3 sequence is 13 residues long. V lost 4 bases to trimming and J lost 3 bases, with 6 bases between them. The germline V gene encodes CDR1 MGHRA and CDR2 YSYEKL.

The chain carries TRBV10-3 and TRBJ2-7; no clear D. CDR1 is ENHRY, CDR2 SYGVKD, per germline. The ends were cut back, 0 bases at V and 1 base at J, with 10 bases in the middle. The CDR3 is made up of 15 amino acids. CDR3 nucleotide sequence: TGTGCCATCAGTGAGTCGTCGCGACAATCCTACGAGCAGTACTTC. Its translation: CAISESSRQSYEQYF.

This clone showed up just a few times. This chain connects TRBV28 to TRBJ1-2; possibly TRBD1 for D (6 bases). CDR3 length: 12 amino acids. V was pared by 4 bases and J by 6 bases, with 9 bases between. Germline assignment: CDR1 MDHEN and CDR2 SYDVKM. CDR3 loop: CASSSNRDGYTF. The CDR3 DNA follows: TGTGCCAGCAGTTCAAACAGGGATGGCTACACCTTC.

The rearrangement joins TRBV7-9 to TRBJ2-7, with 7 nucleotides matching TRBD1. V shed 5 bases and J 3 bases; nucleotides not matched to a gene: 7. Germline loops: CDR1 SEHNR, CDR2 FQNEAQ (reference sequence). The CDR3 length is 14 residues. CDR3 region: CASSATGQIYEQYF. CDR3 bases: TGTGCCAGCAGCGCGACAGGGCAGATCTACGAGCAGTACTTC.

This clone was seen only a few times. The rearrangement joins TRBV12-3 or TRBV12-4 to TRBJ1-2, with TRBD1 as a possible D gene (5 bases). The CDR3 is made up of 12 amino acids. The V end lost 5 bases, the J end lost 4 bases, and 8 bases lay between the germline ends. The CDR3 DNA reads as TGTGCCAGCAGTCAGGGTACCTATGGCTACACCTTC. Translation gives CASSQGTYGYTF.

The V gene is TRBV13, the J gene TRBJ2-2; 7 bases are a match to TRBD2. Losses at the gene ends were 5 bases for V and 4 bases for J; bases not matched to a gene: 10. This CDR3 has 16 residues. Germline assignment: CDR1 PRHDT and CDR2 FYEKMQ (reference sequence). CDR3 DNA sequence: TGTGCCAGCAGCCCCCGAGGCGGGAGCAGCACCGGGGAGCTGTTTTTT. It codes for CASSPRGGSSTGELFF. The full variable domain, in which reference TRBV13 and TRBJ2-2 provide the parts outside the CDR3, is AAGVIQSPRHLIKEKRETATLKCYPIPRHDTVYWYQQGPGQDPQFLISFYEKMQSDKGSIPDRFSAQQFSDYHSELNMSSLELGDSALYFCASSPRGGSSTGELFFGEGSRLTVL.